This T cell receptor (beta chain) originates from a study of Ad26.COV2.S vaccination and SARS-CoV-2 variants. Study details: Donor participated within the Ad26.COV2.S arm of the COV1001 trial. In the study, Ad26.COV2.S was injected intramuscularly once, or twice 56 days apart. Study observations and caveats: Vaccine recipients surpassed placebo recipients in spike-specific TCR breadth.

Data came from immunoSEQ multiplex PCR; TCRdb stores just in-frame clones and leaves some out. The table shows a few hundred thousand clones, with roughly 87% occurring only once. Germline assignment: CDR1 SGHTA and CDR2 FQGNSA. The CDR3 has 16 amino acids. The ends lost 4 bases at V and 10 bases at J; junction bases unmatched: 15. A remark on this clone: Antigen: not known.

Treatment here: roughly 18 received Ad26.COV2.S at low or high dose, single or two shots; five or six received placebo; per-sample allocation not given. Samples were taken on day 63 after the first vaccine or placebo injection. The sample came from a Boston adult aged 18-55 years. This TCR was sampled from a person between 18 and 60 years old who received the Ad26.COV2.S COVID-19 vaccine or a placebo. This rearrangement joins TRBV7-2 to TRBJ2-2; 7 nucleotides match TRBD2. The source material was peripheral blood, sampled in a trial of Ad26.COV2.S vaccine versus placebo. CDR3 DNA: TGTGCCAGCAGCTCCCCCGCCGCCGTGGGGGGGGTGGAGCTGTTTTTT. Encoded protein: CASSSPAAVGGVELFF. Full variable domain (outside the CDR3, taken from reference TRBV7-2 and TRBJ2-2): GAGVSQSPSNKVTEKGKDVELRCDPISGHTALYWYRQSLGQGLEFLIYFQGNSAPDKSGLPSDRFSAERTGGSVSTLTIQRTQQEDSAVYLCASSSPAAVGGVELFFGEGSRLTVL.